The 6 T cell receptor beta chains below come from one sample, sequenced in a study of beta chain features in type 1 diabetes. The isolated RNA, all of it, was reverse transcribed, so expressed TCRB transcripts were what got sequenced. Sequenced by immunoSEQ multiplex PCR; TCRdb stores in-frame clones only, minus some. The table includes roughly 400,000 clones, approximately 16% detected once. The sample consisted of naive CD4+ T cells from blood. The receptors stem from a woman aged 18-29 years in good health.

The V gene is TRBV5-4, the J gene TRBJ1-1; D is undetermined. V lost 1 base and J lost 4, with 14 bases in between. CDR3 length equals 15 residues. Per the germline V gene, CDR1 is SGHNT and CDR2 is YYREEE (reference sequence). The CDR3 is CASSLPQEGITEAFF. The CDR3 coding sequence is TGTGCCAGCAGCTTGCCTCAGGAGGGTATCACTGAAGCTTTCTTT.

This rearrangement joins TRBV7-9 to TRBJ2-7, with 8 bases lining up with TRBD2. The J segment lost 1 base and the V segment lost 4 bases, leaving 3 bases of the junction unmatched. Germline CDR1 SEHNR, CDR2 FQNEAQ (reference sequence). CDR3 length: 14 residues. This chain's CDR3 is CASSSLADSYEQYF. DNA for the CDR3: TGTGCCAGCAGCTCACTAGCGGATTCCTACGAGCAGTACTTC.

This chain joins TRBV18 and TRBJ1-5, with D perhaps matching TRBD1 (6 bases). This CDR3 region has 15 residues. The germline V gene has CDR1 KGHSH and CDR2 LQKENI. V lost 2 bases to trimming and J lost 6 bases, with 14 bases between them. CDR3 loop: CASSPLPGEGQPQHF. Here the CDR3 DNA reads TGTGCCAGCTCACCATTGCCAGGGGAGGGTCAGCCCCAGCATTTT.

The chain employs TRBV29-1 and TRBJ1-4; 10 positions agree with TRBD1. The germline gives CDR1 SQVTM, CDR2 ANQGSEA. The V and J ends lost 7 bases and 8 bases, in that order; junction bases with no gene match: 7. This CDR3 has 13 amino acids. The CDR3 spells CSGLTGGSEKLFF. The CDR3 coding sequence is TGCAGCGGCTTGACAGGGGGCTCAGAAAAACTGTTTTTT. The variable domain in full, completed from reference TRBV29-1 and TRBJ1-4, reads SAVISQKPSRDICQRGTSLTIQCQVDSQVTMMFWYRQQPGQSLTLIATANQGSEATYESGFVIDKFPISRPNLTFSTLTVSNMSPEDSSIYLCSGLTGGSEKLFFGSGTQLSVL.

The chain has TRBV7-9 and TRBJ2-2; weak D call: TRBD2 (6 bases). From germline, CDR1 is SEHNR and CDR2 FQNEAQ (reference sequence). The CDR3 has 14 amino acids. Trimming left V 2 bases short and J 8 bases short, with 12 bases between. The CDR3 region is CASSLFGTQGELFF. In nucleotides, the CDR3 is TGTGCCAGCAGCTTATTCGGGACTCAGGGGGAGCTGTTTTTT.

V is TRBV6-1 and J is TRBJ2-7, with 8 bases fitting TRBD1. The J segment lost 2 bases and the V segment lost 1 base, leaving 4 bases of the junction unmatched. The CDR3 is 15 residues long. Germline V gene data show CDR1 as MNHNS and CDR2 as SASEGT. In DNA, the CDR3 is TGTGCCAGCAGTGAAGGACAGGGGCAACCCTACGAGCAGTACTTC. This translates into CASSEGQGQPYEQYF.